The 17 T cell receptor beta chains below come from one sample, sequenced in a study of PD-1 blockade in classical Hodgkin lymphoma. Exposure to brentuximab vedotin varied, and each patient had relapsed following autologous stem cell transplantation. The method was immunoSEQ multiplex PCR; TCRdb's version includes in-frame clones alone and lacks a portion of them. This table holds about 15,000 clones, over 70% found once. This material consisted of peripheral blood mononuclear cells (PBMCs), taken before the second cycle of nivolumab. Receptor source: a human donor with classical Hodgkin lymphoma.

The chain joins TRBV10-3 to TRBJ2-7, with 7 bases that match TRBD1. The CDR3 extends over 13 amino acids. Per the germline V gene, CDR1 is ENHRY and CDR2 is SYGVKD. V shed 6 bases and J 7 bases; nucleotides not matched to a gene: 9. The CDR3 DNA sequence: TGTGCCATCAGCGGAGGAGCAGGGGGTGAGCAGTACTTC. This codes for CAISGGAGGEQYF.

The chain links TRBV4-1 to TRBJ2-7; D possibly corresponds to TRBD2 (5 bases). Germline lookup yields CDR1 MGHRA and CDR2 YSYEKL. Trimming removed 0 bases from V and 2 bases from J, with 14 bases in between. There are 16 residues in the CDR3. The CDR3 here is CASSQELAGVAYEQYF. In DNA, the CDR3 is TGCGCCAGCAGCCAAGAACTGGCGGGTGTAGCCTACGAGCAGTACTTC.

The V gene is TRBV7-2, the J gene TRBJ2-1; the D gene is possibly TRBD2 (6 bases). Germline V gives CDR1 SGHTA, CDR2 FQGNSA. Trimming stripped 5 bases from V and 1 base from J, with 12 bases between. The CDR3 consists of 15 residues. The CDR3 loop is CASSVLAKSYNEQFF. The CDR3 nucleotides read TGTGCCAGCAGCGTTCTAGCGAAATCCTACAATGAGCAGTTCTTC. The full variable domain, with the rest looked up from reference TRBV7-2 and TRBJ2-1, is GAGVSQSPSNKVTEKGKDVELRCDPISGHTALYWYRQSLGQGLEFLIYFQGNSAPDKSGLPSDRFSAERTGGSVSTLTIQRTQQEDSAVYLCASSVLAKSYNEQFFGPGTRLTVL.

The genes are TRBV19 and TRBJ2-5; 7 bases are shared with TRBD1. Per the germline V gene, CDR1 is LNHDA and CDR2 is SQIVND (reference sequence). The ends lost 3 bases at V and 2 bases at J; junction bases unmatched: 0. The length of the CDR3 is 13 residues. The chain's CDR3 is CASSIRGQETQYF. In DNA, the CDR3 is TGTGCCAGTAGTATCAGGGGGCAAGAGACCCAGTACTTC.

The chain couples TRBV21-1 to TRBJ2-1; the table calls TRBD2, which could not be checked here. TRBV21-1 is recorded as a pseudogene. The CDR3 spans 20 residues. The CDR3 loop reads CASSKRSQGGRAPLYNEQFF. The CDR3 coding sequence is TGTGCCAGCAGCAAAAGGTCCCAGGGCGGGAGGGCCCCCCTCTACAATGAGCAGTTCTTC.

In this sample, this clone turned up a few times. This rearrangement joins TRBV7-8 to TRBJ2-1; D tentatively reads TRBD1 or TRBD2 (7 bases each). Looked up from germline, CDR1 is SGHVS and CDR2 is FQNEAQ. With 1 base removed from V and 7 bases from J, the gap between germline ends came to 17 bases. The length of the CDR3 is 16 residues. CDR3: CASSLGGGGRFNEQFF. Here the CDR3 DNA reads TGTGCCAGCAGCTTAGGGGGAGGGGGCCGGTTTAATGAGCAGTTCTTC.

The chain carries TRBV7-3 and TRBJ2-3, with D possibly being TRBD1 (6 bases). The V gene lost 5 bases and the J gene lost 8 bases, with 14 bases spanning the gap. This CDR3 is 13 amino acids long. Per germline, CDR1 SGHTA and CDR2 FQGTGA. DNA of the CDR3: TGTGCCAGCAGCACCCGGGACATATCTACGCAGTATTTT. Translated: CASSTRDISTQYF.

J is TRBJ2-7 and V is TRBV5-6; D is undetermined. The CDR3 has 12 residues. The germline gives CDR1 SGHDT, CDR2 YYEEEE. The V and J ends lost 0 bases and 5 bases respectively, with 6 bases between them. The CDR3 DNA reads TGTGCCAGCAGCTTGGTAGCAAACGAGCAGTACTTC. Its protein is CASSLVANEQYF.

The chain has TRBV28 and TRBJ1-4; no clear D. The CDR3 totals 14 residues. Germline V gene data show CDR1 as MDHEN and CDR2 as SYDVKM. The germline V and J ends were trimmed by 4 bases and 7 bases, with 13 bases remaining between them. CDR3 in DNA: TGTGCCAGCAGTTCCCGGACGCAACCTGAAAAACTGTTTTTT. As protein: CASSSRTQPEKLFF. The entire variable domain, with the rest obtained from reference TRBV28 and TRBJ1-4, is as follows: DVKVTQSSRYLVKRTGEKVFLECVQDMDHENMFWYRQDPGLGLRLIYFSYDVKMKEKGDIPEGYSVSREKKERFSLILESASTNQTSMYLCASSSRTQPEKLFFGSGTQLSVL.

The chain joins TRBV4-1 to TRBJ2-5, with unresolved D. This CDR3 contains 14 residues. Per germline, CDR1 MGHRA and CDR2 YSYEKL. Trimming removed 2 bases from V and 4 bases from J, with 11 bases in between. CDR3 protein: CASSQWQVGETQYF. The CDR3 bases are TGCGCCAGCAGCCAATGGCAGGTCGGAGAGACCCAGTACTTC.

This CDR3 is CAISVGLLAKNIQYF. DNA for the CDR3: TGTGCCATCAGTGTTGGGCTACTAGCCAAAAACATTCAGTACTTC. This chain connects TRBV10-3 to TRBJ2-4; D unclear. Germline assignment: CDR1 ENHRY and CDR2 SYGVKD. This CDR3 region has 15 residues. Trimming cost V 4 bases and J 0 bases, with 10 bases left between them.

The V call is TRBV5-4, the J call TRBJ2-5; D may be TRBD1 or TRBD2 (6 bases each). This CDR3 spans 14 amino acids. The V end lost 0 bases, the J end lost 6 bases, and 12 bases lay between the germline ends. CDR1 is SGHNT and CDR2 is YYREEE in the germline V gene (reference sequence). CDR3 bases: TGTGCCAGCAGCTTGGGGGGGGCTAAAAAGACCCAGTACTTC. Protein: CASSLGGAKKTQYF.

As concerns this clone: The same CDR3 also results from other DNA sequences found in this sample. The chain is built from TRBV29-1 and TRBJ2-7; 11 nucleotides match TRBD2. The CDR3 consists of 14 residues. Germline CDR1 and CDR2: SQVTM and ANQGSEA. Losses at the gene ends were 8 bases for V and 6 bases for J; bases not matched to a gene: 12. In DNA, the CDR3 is TGCAGCTTCTCACCTCTAGCGGGGGGAACCGAGCAGTACTTC. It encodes CSFSPLAGGTEQYF.

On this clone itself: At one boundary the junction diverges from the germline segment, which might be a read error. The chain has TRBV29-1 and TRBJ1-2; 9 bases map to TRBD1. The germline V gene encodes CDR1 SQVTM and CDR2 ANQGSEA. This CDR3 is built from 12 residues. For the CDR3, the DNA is TGCAGCGTTGGCCGGGACAGGGCGTCTATGGCCTTC. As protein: CSVGRDRASMAF.

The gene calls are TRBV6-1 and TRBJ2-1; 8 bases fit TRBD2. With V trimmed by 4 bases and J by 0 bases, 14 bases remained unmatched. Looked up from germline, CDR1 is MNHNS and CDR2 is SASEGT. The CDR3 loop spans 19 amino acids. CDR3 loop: CASSVVASGYGSSYNEQFF. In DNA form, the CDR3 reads TGTGCCAGCAGTGTGGTCGCTAGCGGGTACGGAAGCTCCTACAATGAGCAGTTCTTC.

The CDR3 sequence: CASSIGHSRTGELFF. Written as DNA, the CDR3 is TGTGCCAGTAGTATTGGGCACAGCCGAACCGGGGAGCTGTTTTTT. The chain joins TRBV19 to TRBJ2-2; D gene ambiguous. The V gene's germline CDR1 is LNHDA and CDR2 SQIVND (reference sequence). V lost 3 bases and J lost 5, with 13 bases in between. The CDR3 extends over 15 amino acids.

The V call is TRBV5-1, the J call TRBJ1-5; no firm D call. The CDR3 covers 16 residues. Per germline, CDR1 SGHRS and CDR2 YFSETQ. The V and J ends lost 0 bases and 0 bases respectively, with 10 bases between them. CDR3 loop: CASSLGAGDSNQPQHF. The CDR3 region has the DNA TGCGCCAGCAGCTTGGGGGCCGGGGATAGCAATCAGCCCCAGCATTTT.